The entry below gives a single T cell receptor (beta chain) sequence along with its context. What antigen it recognizes has not been identified. No per-base quality is available; no much larger clone lies one base away. The immunoSEQ Assay, a bias-controlled multiplex PCR, was used to amplify TCRbeta CDR3 regions from genomic DNA. The study's processing was this. The number of nucleated cells in each sample was estimated from the amplification of reference gene primers within the assay. To quantify the absolute abundance of each unique TCRbeta CDR3 rearrangement, sequence reads were collapsed and filtered. For each sample, productive Simpson clonality was calculated as the square root of Simpson's diversity index across productive rearrangements. TCRdb retrieved this table from immuneACCESS and kept in-frame rearrangements only. Not all clones are present; in checked studies, unresolved V genes account for under half, and no reason is known for the remainder. V and J calls and clone size are those listed in that table; D and trimming were worked out from the DNA. A total of about 150,000 clones appear in this sample, 80% to 90% of them only once. The top ten clones comprise roughly 12% of the sample.

From its cysteine to its phenylalanine, the CDR3 spans 12 amino acids. Of all the DNA, just the CDR3 is kept, 36 bases in frame from base 1. V is clipped by 8 bases and J by 6 bases, and the sequence between their germline boundaries is 10 bases long. These data are taken from a study of blood T cell repertoires in COVID-19 (dated by TCRdb to the early 2020s). Study-wide context: Collaborator samples came from the United States, Italy and Spain and covered acute and convalescent phases of COVID-19. The prospective study material was composed of cDNA or gDNA derived from T cells, B-cell-depleted T cells, or PBMCs. Subjects who had been exposed to COVID-19, were actively infected with it, or had recovered from it provided the deeply sampled blood TCRbeta repertoires that made up the dataset. The repertoires were released in a freely available public database intended as a resource for research on the immune response to SARS-CoV-2. The samples were drawn from the first 160 participants of the ongoing ImmuneRACE study and from 950 to 1,500 subjects provided by 6 global collaborators. Nearly every sample came with metadata listing a de-identified subject ID, COVID-19 status, age in years and sex. HLA class I and class II types, where available, came from metadata supplied by the sample provider rather than from assay-based typing. What the study reported, not specific to this receptor: The amount of clinical and demographic metadata varied by source and participant and was provided uncurated.

One collaborating source in Seattle enrolled patients during active infection and followed them longitudinally through the course of disease. Collaborating institutions collected whole blood in K2EDTA tubes following their own protocols. For TCRbeta analysis, collaborators shipped samples as frozen whole blood, isolated PBMCs, or DNA extracted from either of those sample types. The chain couples TRBV12-3 or TRBV12-4 to TRBJ1-4, with the identity of the D gene unclear. Sequenced: peripheral blood. The sequence was obtained from a man aged 18-30 years with COVID-19, enrolled during active disease. The bases are TGTGCCAGCGGCAGGAGGCATGAAAAACTGTTTTTT. Its protein reads: CASGRRHEKLFF.